The rows below give T cell receptor beta chains drawn from one sample of a study of CD8 T cells in Susac syndrome. TCRdb re-called the immunoSEQ multiplex PCR reads through MiXCR, storing one row per CDR3 protein. This sample has more than 85,000 distinct CDR3 sequences, with about 96% found just once. Sequenced sample: CD4+ T cells from PBMCs. Every receptor here comes from a human donor in good health. Both conserved end residues are trimmed from each CDR3. A clone size is listed for some rows: how often the clone was seen (once, few, many), or a class if it is expanded.

j_call | v_call | clone_size | cdr3_aa
TRBJ2-6 | TRBV2 | . | ASSPDRGISGANVLT
TRBJ2-7 | TRBV20-1 | . | SARGLGSSYEQY
TRBJ2-2 | TRBV7-9 | . | ASSSKGRKPTGELF
TRBJ2-5 | TRBV4-1 | . | ASSQDPNQETQY
TRBJ1-6 | TRBV3-1 | . | ASSHQGEQRGSPLH
TRBJ2-3 | TRBV5-1 | . | ASSAPTTDTQY
TRBJ1-4 | TRBV7-2 | . | ASSLRSQGAWNEKLF
TRBJ1-1 | TRBV7-9 | . | ASSRQGGNTEAF
TRBJ2-3 | TRBV12-3/TRBV12-4 | . | ASSFGRFTDTQY
TRBJ1-5 | TRBV19 | . | ASSTQGHNQPQH
TRBJ1-1 | TRBV6-5 | . | ASSYMTSEEAF
TRBJ2-5 | TRBV4-2 | once | ASSQEYAGGPRLETQY
TRBJ2-7 | TRBV2 | . | ASSTGTSGYEQY
TRBJ2-5 | TRBV28 | . | ASRGQDRAETQY
TRBJ2-6 | TRBV7-3 | . | ASSLTVGSGANVLT
TRBJ1-5 | TRBV30 | . | AWSGETNQPQH
TRBJ2-7 | TRBV29-1 | once | SVAVWAESSYEQY
TRBJ1-1 | TRBV3-1 | few | ASSLGQMNTEAF
TRBJ2-3 | TRBV19 | . | ASLSGSKGDTQY
TRBJ2-5 | TRBV6-5 | few | ASSPGDQETQY
TRBJ2-2 | TRBV6-4 | . | ASSGLAGAELF
TRBJ2-1 | TRBV7-9 | . | ASSFAPGSNEQF
TRBJ2-1 | TRBV4-3 | . | ASSQDTGDNEQF
TRBJ2-5 | TRBV12-3/TRBV12-4 | . | ASILKGGGETQY
TRBJ2-7 | TRBV29-1 | . | SAERSGEQY
TRBJ2-3 | TRBV23-1 | . | ASLGMMIGGGGLREY
TRBJ1-3 | TRBV7-8 | . | ASSLQQSSGNTIY
TRBJ1-2 | TRBV20-1 | . | SASRDSLYGYT
TRBJ2-7 | TRBV30 | . | AWSPGTSGYEQY
TRBJ2-4 | TRBV25-1 | . | ASSETSGAKNIQY
TRBJ1-2 | TRBV2 | once | ASSEVRGIYGYT
TRBJ2-7 | TRBV29-1 | . | SAETGGREQY
TRBJ1-5 | TRBV5-1 | . | ASSLGVGSNQPQH
TRBJ2-2 | TRBV29-1 | . | SGMTGPRTGELF
TRBJ2-5 | TRBV9 | . | ASSSRGTKETQY
TRBJ1-1 | TRBV2 | . | ASSLLGANTEAF
TRBJ2-3 | TRBV19 | . | ASKVGSSTDTQY
TRBJ2-3 | TRBV29-1 | . | SVDAGTGVDTQY
TRBJ1-5 | TRBV12-3/TRBV12-4 | once | ASTAGRYSNQPQH
TRBJ2-7 | TRBV5-1 | . | ASRPTSGSAHEQY
TRBJ2-3 | TRBV20-1 | . | RARGPSGTQY
TRBJ2-3 | TRBV12-3/TRBV12-4 | . | ASSPRQSTDTQY
TRBJ1-1 | TRBV3-1 | . | ASSEGNQAGRITEAF
TRBJ2-5 | TRBV19 | . | ASRTSGLQETQY
TRBJ1-2 | TRBV7-9 | . | ASSSPGRGGDYGYT
TRBJ2-1 | TRBV7-9 | . | ASSPRTGTSGSSYNEQF
TRBJ1-5 | TRBV2 | . | ASSVIGLNQPQH